This T cell receptor beta chain came from a study of blood T cell repertoires in COVID-19. On the study more broadly: Specimens from acute and convalescent COVID-19 originated in the United States, Italy and Spain. Sources were T cells, B-cell-depleted T cells, or PBMCs; the material itself was cDNA or gDNA.

From germline, CDR1 is SGHRS and CDR2 YFSETQ. The V gene lost 4 bases and the J gene lost 0 bases, with 10 bases spanning the gap. CDR3 length: 15 amino acids. Original processing notes: Amplification with reference gene primers provided the estimates of nucleated cell counts. Sequencing was performed with immunoSEQ multiplex PCR; in TCRdb, only in-frame clones are kept and a portion is missing. V and J calls and clone size are as listed in that table; D and trimming were resolved from the DNA. This sample yields hundreds of thousands of clones, of which roughly 80% are seen a single time; roughly 10% belongs to the top ten.

Sample: peripheral blood. The rearrangement links TRBV5-1 to TRBJ2-2; maybe TRBD2 (6 bases). The sequence was collected from an older man with acute or convalescent COVID-19. CDR3 amino acids: CASSKGTANTGELFF. CDR3 in DNA: TGCGCCAGCAGCAAGGGGACTGCGAACACCGGGGAGCTGTTTTTT.